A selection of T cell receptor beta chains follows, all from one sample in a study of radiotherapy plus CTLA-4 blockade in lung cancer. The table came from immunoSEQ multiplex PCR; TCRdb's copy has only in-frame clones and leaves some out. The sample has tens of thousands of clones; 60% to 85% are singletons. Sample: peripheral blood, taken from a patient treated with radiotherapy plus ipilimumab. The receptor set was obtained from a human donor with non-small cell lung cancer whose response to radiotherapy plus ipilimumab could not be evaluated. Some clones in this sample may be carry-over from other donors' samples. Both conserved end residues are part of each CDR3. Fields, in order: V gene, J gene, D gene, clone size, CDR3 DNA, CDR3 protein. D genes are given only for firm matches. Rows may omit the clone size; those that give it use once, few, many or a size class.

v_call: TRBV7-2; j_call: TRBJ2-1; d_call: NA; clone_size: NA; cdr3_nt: TGTGCCAGCAGCTCCCAGACAGAGTCAGAGCAGTTCTTC; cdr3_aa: CASSSQTESEQFF
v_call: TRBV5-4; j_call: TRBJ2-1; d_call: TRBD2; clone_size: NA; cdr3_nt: TGTGCCAGCAGCTTTAGCGGGGGGGCCTACAATGAGCAGTTCTTC; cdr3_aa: CASSFSGGAYNEQFF
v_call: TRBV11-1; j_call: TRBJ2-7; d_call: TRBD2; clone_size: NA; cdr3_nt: TGTGCCAGCAGCCCGCGCGGGGGGTACTACGAGCAGTACTTC; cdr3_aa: CASSPRGGYYEQYF
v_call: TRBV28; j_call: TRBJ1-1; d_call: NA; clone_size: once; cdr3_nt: TGTGCCAGCAGACCCTCAGTGAACACTGAAGCTTTCTTT; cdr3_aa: CASRPSVNTEAFF
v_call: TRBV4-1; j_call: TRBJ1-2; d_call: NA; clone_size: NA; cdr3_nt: TGCGCCAGCAGCCAAGATCCCCTCCAGGGTATCGGCTACACCTTC; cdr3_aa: CASSQDPLQGIGYTF
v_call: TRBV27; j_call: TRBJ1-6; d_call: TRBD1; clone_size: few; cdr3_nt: TGTGCCAGCAGGGAAGGGACAGTAATATCACCCCTCCACTTT; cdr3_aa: CASREGTVISPLHF
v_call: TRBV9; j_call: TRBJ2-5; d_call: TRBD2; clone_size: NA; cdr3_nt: TGTGCCAGCAGCGAGGGACTAGCGGGGGGGCGGGAAGAGACCCAGTACTTC; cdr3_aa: CASSEGLAGGREETQYF
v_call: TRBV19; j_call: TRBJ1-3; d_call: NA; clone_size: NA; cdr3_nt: TGTGCCAGTAGTATTGGATTGGACTACACTGGAAACACCATATATTTT; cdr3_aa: CASSIGLDYTGNTIYF
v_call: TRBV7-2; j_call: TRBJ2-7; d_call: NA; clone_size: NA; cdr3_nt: TGTGCCAGCAGCTTAGCCGCGAGCTCCTACGAGCAGTACTTC; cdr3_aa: CASSLAASSYEQYF
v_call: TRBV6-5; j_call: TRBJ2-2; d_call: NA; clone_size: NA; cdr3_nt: TGTGCCAGCAGGGGCGGGACAGAGACGAGCGGGGAGCTGTTTTTT; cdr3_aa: CASRGGTETSGELFF
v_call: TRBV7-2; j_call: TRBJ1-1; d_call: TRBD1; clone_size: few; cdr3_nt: TGTGCCAGCAGCGCTGGACAGGGTAACACTGAAGCTTTCTTT; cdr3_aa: CASSAGQGNTEAFF
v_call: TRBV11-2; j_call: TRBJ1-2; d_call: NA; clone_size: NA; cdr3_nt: TGTGCCAGCAGCTTAGCTCGGACTGCTAACTATGGCTACACCTTC; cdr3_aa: CASSLARTANYGYTF
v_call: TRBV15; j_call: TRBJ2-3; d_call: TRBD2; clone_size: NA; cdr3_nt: TGTGCCACCAGCAGCTTTCCCTCCGGGGGGGCAGATACGCAGTATTTT; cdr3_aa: CATSSFPSGGADTQYF
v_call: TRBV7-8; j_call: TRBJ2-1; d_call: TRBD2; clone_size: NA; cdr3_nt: TGTGCCAGCAGCTTATGGATAGCGGGGGGGCAGTACAATGAGCAGTTCTTC; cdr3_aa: CASSLWIAGGQYNEQFF
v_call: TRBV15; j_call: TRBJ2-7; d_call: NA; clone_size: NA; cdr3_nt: TGTGCCACCAGCAGGACTGGGTACGAGCAGTACTTC; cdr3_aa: CATSRTGYEQYF
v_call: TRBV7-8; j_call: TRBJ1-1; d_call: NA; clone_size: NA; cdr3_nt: TGTGCCAGCAGCTTAGGGGGGGTCACTGAAGCTTTCTTT; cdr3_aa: CASSLGGVTEAFF
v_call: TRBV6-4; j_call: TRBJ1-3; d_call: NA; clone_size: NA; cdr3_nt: TGTGCCAGCAGTGACTCAGAGGGTGGAGCCCCTGCTGGAAACACCATATATTTT; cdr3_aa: CASSDSEGGAPAGNTIYF
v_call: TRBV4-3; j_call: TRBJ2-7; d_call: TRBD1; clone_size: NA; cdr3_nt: TGCGCCAGCAGCCAAACCACAGGGGTGGGCGAGCAGTACTTC; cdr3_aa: CASSQTTGVGEQYF
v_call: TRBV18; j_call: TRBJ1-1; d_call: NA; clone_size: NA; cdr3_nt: TGTGCCAGCTCACCGCGTTCGAGGAACACTGAAGCTTTCTTT; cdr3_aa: CASSPRSRNTEAFF
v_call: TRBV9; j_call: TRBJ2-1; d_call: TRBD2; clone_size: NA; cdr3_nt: TGTGCCAGCAGCGCCCGACTAGCGGGGGTCTGGGGGGAGCAGTTCTTC; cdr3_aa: CASSARLAGVWGEQFF
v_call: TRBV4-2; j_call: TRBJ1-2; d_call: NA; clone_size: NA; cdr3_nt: TGTGCCAGCAGCCAAGTATCGACCGGGGGCTATGGCTACACCTTC; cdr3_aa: CASSQVSTGGYGYTF
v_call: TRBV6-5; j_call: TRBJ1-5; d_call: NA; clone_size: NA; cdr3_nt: TGTGCCAGCAGTTACTCGGAGAAGAGCCCCCAGCATTTT; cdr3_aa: CASSYSEKSPQHF
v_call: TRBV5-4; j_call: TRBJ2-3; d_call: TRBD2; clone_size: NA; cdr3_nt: TGTGCCAGCAGCCGTGGGGTAGCGGGGGGGCGGGCAGATACGCAGTATTTT; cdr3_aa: CASSRGVAGGRADTQYF
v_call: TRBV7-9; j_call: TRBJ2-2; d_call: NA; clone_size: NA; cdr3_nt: TGTGCCAGCAGCTTAGTCCCAGAAAACACCGGGGAGCTGTTTTTT; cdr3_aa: CASSLVPENTGELFF
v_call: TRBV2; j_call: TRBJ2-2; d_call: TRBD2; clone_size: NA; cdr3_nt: TGTGCCAGCAGGATAGCGGGGGGGCCCGGCACCGGGGAGCTGTTTTTT; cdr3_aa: CASRIAGGPGTGELFF
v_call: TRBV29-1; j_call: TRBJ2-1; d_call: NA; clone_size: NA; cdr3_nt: TGCAGCTCTCTTGTAGCGACCCCCTACAATGAGCAGTTCTTC; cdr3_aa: CSSLVATPYNEQFF
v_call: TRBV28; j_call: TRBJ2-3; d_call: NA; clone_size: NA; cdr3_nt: TGTGCCAGCAGCGAGGGGGCAGATACGCAGTATTTT; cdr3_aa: CASSEGADTQYF
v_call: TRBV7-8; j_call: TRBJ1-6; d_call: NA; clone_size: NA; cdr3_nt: TGTGCCAGCAGCTTAGCGCAGGGTCGGAATTCACCCCTCCACTTT; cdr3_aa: CASSLAQGRNSPLHF
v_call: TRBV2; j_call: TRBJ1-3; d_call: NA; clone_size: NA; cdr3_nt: TGTGCCAGCAGTGAAGGTCGGGGAAACTCTGGAAACACCATATATTTT; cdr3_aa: CASSEGRGNSGNTIYF